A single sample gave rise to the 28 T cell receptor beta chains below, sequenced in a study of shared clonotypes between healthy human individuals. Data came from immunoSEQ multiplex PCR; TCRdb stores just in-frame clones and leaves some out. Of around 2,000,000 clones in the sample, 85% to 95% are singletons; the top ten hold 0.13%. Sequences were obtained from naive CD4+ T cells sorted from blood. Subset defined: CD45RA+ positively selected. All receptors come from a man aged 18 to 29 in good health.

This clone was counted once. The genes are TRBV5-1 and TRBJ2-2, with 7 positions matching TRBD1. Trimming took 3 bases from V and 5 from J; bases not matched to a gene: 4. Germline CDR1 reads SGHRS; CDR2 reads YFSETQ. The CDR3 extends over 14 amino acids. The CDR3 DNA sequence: TGCGCCAGCAGCTCGACAGGGTATACCGGGGAGCTGTTTTTT. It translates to CASSSTGYTGELFF.

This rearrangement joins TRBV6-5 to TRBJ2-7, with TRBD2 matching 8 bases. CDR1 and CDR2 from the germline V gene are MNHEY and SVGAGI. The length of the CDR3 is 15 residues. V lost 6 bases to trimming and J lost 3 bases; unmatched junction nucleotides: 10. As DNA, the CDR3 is TGTGCCAGCAGACCCCCGCGGGGGGACTTCTACGAGCAGTACTTC. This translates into CASRPPRGDFYEQYF.

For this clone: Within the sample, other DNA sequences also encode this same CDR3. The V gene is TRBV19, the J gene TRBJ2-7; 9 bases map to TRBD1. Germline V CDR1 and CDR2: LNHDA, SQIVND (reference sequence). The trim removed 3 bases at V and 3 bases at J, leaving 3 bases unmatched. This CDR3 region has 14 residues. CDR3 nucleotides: TGTGCCAGTAGTATCACGGGACAGGGCTACGAGCAGTACTTC. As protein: CASSITGQGYEQYF.

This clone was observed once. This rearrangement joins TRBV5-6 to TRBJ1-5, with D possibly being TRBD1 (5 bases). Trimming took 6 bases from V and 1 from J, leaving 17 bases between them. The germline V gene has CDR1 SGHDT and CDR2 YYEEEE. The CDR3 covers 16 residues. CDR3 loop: CASNTFGRGSNQPQHF. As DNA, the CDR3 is TGTGCCAGCAACACCTTCGGCCGGGGGAGCAATCAGCCCCAGCATTTT.

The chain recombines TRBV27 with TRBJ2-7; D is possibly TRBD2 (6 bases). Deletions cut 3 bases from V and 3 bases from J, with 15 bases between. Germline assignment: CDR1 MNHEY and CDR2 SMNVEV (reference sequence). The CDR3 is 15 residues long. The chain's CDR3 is CASSLRATSVYEQYF. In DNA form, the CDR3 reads TGTGCCAGCAGTTTGAGGGCGACTAGTGTCTACGAGCAGTACTTC.

This chain's CDR3 is CASSPEGWLNTEAFF. CDR3 sequence (DNA): TGTGCCAGCAGTCCAGAAGGTTGGCTGAACACTGAAGCTTTCTTT. The chain carries TRBV6-5 and TRBJ1-1; D ambiguous. CDR1 is MNHEY, CDR2 SVGAGI, per germline. Trimming left V 5 bases short and J 0 bases short, with 13 bases between. This CDR3 has 15 residues.

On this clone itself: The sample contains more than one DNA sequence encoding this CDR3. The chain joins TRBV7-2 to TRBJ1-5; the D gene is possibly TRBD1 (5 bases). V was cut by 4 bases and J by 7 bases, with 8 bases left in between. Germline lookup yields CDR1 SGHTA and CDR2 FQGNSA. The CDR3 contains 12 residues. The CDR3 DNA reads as TGTGCCAGCAGCTCTAGGGGACAGCCCCAGCATTTT. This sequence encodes CASSSRGQPQHF.

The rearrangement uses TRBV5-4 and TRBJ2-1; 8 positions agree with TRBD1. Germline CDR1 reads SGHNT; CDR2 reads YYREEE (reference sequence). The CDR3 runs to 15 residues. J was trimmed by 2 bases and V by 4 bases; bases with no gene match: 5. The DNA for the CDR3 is TGTGCCAGCAGCCTTGGGACAGGAGCCTACAATGAGCAGTTCTTC. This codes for CASSLGTGAYNEQFF.

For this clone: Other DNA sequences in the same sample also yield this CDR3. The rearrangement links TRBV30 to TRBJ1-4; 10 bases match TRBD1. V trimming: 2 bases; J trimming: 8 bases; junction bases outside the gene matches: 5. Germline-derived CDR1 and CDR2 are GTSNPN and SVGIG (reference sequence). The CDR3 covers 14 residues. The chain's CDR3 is CAWSRQGAREKLFF. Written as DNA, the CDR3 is TGTGCCTGGAGTCGACAGGGGGCGAGGGAAAAACTGTTTTTT.

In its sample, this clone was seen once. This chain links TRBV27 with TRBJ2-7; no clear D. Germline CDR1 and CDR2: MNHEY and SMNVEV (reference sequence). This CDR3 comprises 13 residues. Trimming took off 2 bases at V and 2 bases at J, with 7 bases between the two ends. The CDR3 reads CASSLNGAYEQYF. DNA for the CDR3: TGTGCCAGCAGTTTAAACGGTGCCTACGAGCAGTACTTC.

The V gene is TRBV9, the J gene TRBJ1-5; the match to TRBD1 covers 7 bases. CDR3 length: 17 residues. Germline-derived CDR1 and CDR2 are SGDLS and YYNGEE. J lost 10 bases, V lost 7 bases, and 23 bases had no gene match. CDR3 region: CASSPSWDSISTQPQHF. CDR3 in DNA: TGTGCCAGCTCACCATCGTGGGACAGCATCTCCACTCAACCCCAGCATTTT. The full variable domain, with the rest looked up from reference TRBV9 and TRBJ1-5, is DSGVTQTPKHLITATGQRVTLRCSPRSGDLSVYWYQQSLDQGLQFLIQYYNGEERAKGNILERFSAQQFPDLHSELNLSSLELGDSALYFCASSPSWDSISTQPQHFGDGTRLSIL.

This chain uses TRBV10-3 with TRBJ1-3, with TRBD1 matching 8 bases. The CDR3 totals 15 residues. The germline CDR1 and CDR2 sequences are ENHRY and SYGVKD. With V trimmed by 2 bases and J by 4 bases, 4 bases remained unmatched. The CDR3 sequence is CAISETGGEGNTIYF. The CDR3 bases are TGTGCCATCAGTGAGACAGGGGGAGAGGGAAACACCATATATTTT.

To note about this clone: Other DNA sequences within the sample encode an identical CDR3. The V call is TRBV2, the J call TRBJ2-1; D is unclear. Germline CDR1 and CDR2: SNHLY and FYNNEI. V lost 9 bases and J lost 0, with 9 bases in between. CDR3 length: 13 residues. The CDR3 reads CASISDSYNEQFF. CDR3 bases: TGTGCCAGTATCTCGGACTCCTACAATGAGCAGTTCTTC.

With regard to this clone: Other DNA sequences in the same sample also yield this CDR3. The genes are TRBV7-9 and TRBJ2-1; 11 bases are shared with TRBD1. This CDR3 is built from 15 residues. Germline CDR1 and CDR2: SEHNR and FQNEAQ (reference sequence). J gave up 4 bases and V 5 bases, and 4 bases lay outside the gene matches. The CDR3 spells CASSPGTGGYNEQFF. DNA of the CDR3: TGTGCCAGCAGCCCAGGGACAGGGGGTTACAATGAGCAGTTCTTC.

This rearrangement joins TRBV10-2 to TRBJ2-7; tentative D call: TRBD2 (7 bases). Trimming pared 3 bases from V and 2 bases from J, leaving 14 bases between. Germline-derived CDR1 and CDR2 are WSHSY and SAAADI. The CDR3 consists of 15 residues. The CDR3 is CASSDEGEGTYEQYF. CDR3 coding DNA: TGCGCCAGCAGTGATGAGGGGGAGGGGACCTACGAGCAGTACTTC.

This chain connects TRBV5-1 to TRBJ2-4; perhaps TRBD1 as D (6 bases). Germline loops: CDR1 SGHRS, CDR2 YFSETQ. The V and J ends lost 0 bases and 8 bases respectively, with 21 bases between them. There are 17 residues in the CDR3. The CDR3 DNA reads TGCGCCAGCAGCTTGGGGCCGCGGGTGGGCAGGGGAGACATTCAGTACTTC. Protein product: CASSLGPRVGRGDIQYF. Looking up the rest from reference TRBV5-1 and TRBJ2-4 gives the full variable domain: KAGVTQTPRYLIKTRGQQVTLSCSPISGHRSVSWYQQTPGQGLQFLFEYFSETQRNKGNFPGRFSGRQFSNSRSEMNVSTLELGDSALYLCASSLGPRVGRGDIQYFGAGTRLSVL.

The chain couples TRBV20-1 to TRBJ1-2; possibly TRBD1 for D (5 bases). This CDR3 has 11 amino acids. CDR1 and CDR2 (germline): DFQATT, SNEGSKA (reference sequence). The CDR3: CSLGGAPVGTF. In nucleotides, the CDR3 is TGCAGCCTAGGCGGGGCACCCGTGGGCACCTTC.

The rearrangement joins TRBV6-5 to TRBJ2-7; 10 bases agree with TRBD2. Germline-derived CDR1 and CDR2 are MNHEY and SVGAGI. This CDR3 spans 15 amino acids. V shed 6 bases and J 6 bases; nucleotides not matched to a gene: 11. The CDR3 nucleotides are TGTGCCAGCAGACAAGGACTAGCGGCGACTCTCGAGCAGTACTTC. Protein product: CASRQGLAATLEQYF.

CDR3 region: CASSLVSGVSTYEQYF. The CDR3 DNA reads TGTGCCAGCAGCTTAGTGTCGGGGGTTAGCACCTACGAGCAGTACTTC. The V gene is TRBV7-2, the J gene TRBJ2-7, with a tentative D call TRBD2 (6 bases). CDR1 SGHTA and CDR2 FQGNSA come from the germline V gene. The CDR3 runs 16 residues. The V end lost 1 base, the J end lost 2 bases, and 15 bases lay between the germline ends.

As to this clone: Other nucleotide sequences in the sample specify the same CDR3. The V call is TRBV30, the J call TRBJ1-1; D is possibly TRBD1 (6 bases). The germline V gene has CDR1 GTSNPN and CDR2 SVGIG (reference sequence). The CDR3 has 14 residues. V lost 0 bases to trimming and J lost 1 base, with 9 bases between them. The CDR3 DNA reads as TGTGCCTGGAGTGTACTCAGGGGGAACACTGAAGCTTTCTTT. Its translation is CAWSVLRGNTEAFF.

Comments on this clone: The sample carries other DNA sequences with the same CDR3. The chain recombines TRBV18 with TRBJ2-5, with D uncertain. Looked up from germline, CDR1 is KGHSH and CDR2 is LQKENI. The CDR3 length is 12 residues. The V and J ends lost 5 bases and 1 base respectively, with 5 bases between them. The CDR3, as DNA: TGTGCCAGCTCATCCGCCCAAGAGACCCAGTACTTC. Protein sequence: CASSSAQETQYF.

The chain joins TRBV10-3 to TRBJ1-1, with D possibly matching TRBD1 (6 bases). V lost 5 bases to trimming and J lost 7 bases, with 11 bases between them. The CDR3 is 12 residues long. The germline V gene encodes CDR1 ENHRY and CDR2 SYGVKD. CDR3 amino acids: CAISKGGDEAFF. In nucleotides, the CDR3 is TGTGCCATCAGTAAGGGGGGCGATGAAGCTTTCTTT.

CDR3 nucleotides: TGTGCCATTTCAGGGTGGGAGAATGGCTACACCTTC. Residues: CAISGWENGYTF. The chain uses TRBV10-3 and TRBJ1-2; TRBD1 might be the D (5 bases). V was trimmed by 9 bases and J by 6 bases, leaving 14 bases between them. This CDR3 has 12 residues. Germline V gene sequence: CDR1 ENHRY, CDR2 SYGVKD.

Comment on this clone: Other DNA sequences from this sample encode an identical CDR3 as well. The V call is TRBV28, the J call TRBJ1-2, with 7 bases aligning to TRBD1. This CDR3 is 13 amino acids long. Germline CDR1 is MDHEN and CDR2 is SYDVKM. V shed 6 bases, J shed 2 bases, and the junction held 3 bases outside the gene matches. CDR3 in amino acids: CASSKTGNYGYTF. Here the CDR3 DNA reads TGTGCCAGCAGCAAGACAGGGAACTATGGCTACACCTTC.

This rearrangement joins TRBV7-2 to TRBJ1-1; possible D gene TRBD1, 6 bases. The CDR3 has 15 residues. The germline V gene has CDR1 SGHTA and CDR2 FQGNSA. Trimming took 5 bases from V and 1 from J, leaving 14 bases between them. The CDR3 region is CASSIQGRGNTEAFF. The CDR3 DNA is TGTGCCAGCAGCATACAGGGTCGGGGGAACACTGAAGCTTTCTTT.

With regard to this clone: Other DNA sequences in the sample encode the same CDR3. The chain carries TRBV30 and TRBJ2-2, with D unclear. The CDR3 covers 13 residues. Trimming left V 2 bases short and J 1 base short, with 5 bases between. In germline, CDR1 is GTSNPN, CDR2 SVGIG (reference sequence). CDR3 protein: CAWSPQNTGELFF. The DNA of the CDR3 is TGTGCCTGGAGTCCCCAGAACACCGGGGAGCTGTTTTTT.

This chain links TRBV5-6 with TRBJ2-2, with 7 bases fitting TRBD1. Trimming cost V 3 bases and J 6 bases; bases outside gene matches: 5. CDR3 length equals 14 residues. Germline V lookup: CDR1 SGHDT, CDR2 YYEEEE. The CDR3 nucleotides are TGTGCCAGCAGCTGGCCCGACAGGGCCGGGGAGCTGTTTTTT. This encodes CASSWPDRAGELFF.

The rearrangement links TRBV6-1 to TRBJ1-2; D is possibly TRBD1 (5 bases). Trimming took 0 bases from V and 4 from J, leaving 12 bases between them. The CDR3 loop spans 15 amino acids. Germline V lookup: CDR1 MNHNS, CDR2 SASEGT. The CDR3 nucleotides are TGTGCCAGCAGTGAAGCTCAGGGACCCCGCTATGGCTACACCTTC. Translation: CASSEAQGPRYGYTF.